Below are 18 T cell receptor beta chains sequenced from a single sample in a study of cytotoxic CD8 clonotypes in ibrutinib-treated CLL. TCRdb keeps only in-frame clones here, not all; method: immunoSEQ multiplex PCR. This sample has some 150,000 clones, with over 75% found just once. This specimen consisted of PBMCs, obtained after 36 months of ibrutinib treatment. The receptors were gathered from a human donor with chronic lymphocytic leukemia.

The genes are TRBV6-5 and TRBJ1-1; TRBD1 is a possible D gene (5 bases). The CDR3 has 13 amino acids. Germline-derived CDR1 and CDR2 are MNHEY and SVGAGI. Trimming took off 4 bases at V and 5 bases at J, with 11 bases between the two ends. The CDR3 DNA sequence: TGTGCCAGCAGTTTACCGGGGGTTACTGAAGCTTTCTTT. Amino acids: CASSLPGVTEAFF.

V is TRBV27 and J is TRBJ1-4; 8 positions agree with TRBD1. Germline V gene data show CDR1 as MNHEY and CDR2 as SMNVEV (reference sequence). CDR3 length equals 15 residues. The trim removed 5 bases at V and 5 bases at J, leaving 7 bases unmatched. The CDR3 DNA reads as TGTGCCAGCAGTCCCTACAGGGGGGGGAATGAAAAACTGTTTTTT. Amino acid sequence: CASSPYRGGNEKLFF.

V gene TRBV7-9 combines with J gene TRBJ2-3, with D unclear. The CDR3 runs 12 residues. Germline loops: CDR1 SEHNR, CDR2 FQNEAQ (reference sequence). V gave up 3 bases and J gave up 6 bases, with 7 bases separating them. The CDR3 is CASSFYGDTQYF. In DNA form, the CDR3 reads TGTGCCAGCAGCTTTTACGGGGATACGCAGTATTTT.

This clone was detected only once. The chain is built from TRBV11-3 and TRBJ2-7, with D unclear. In germline, CDR1 is SGHNT, CDR2 YENEEA. The CDR3 loop spans 14 amino acids. V lost 5 bases and J lost 5, with 16 bases in between. The CDR3 loop reads CASSPRGGTHEQYF. The CDR3 DNA is TGTGCCAGCAGCCCCCGTGGCGGCACCCACGAGCAGTACTTC.

V and J are TRBV6-5 and TRBJ2-1, with a weak D call TRBD2 (5 bases). V lost 7 bases to trimming and J lost 10 bases, with 20 bases between them. Germline CDR1 MNHEY, CDR2 SVGAGI. The CDR3 has 14 residues. DNA for the CDR3: TGTGCCAGCAAATCGACTACCCAATCCTCGGAGCAGTTCTTC. Residues: CASKSTTQSSEQFF.

CDR3 bases: TGTGCCAGCACCAAGGACGGGGTTTCTGGAAACACCATATATTTT. Translation: CASTKDGVSGNTIYF. The chain joins TRBV7-9 to TRBJ1-3; D ambiguous. Trimming took 7 bases from V and 1 from J, leaving 14 bases between them. The CDR3 has 15 residues. From germline, CDR1 is SEHNR and CDR2 FQNEAQ (reference sequence).

V is TRBV30 and J is TRBJ1-1; the D is unclear. Germline V lookup: CDR1 GTSNPN, CDR2 SVGIG (reference sequence). This CDR3 has 16 residues. V was shortened by 4 bases and J by 0 bases, with 18 bases between the two germline ends. The chain's CDR3 is CAWNPGRVLLNTEAFF. The CDR3 nucleotides are TGTGCCTGGAATCCGGGTCGAGTCCTCCTGAACACTGAAGCTTTCTTT.

The CDR3 DNA sequence: TGTGCCAGCAGCTTTCCAAACAGACAAGAGACCCAGTACTTC. It translates to CASSFPNRQETQYF. The J gene is TRBJ2-5, the V gene TRBV7-2; D gene uncertain. Trimming removed 3 bases at V and 2 bases at J, with 10 bases between. The CDR3 length is 14 residues. CDR1 is SGHTA, CDR2 FQGNSA, per germline.

V is TRBV2 and J is TRBJ1-5; D gene ambiguous. There are 16 residues in the CDR3. Per germline, CDR1 SNHLY and CDR2 FYNNEI. The V gene lost 8 bases and the J gene lost 3 bases, with 20 bases spanning the gap. CDR3 sequence reads: CASRKSFTDINQPQHF. In nucleotides, the CDR3 is TGTGCCAGCCGAAAGTCCTTCACTGATATCAATCAGCCCCAGCATTTT.

This CDR3 reads CASSYRPYPSEQYF. The CDR3, as DNA: TGTGCCAGCAGTTACAGACCCTACCCCAGCGAGCAGTACTTC. This chain uses TRBV6-5 with TRBJ2-7, with D unresolved. The CDR3 consists of 14 residues. Germline CDR1 is MNHEY and CDR2 is SVGAGI. Trimming removed 2 bases from V and 6 bases from J, with 14 bases in between.

V is TRBV5-6 and J is TRBJ2-7; D not certain. The germline gives CDR1 SGHDT, CDR2 YYEEEE. The CDR3 contains 13 residues. Trimming took 1 base from V and 1 from J, leaving 6 bases between them. CDR3 amino acids: CASSLTDSYEQYF. For the CDR3, the DNA is TGTGCCAGCAGCTTGACTGATTCCTACGAGCAGTACTTC. Full variable domain (outside the CDR3, taken from reference TRBV5-6 and TRBJ2-7): DAGVTQSPTHLIKTRGQQVTLRCSPKSGHDTVSWYQQALGQGPQFIFQYYEEEERQRGNFPDRFSGHQFPNYSSELNVNALLLGDSALYLCASSLTDSYEQYFGPGTRLTVT.

This chain links TRBV18 with TRBJ2-5; no clear D. Per germline, CDR1 KGHSH and CDR2 LQKENI. V was cut by 6 bases and J by 2 bases, with 10 bases left in between. This CDR3 has 13 amino acids. Here the CDR3 reads CASSLLRQETQYF. CDR3 sequence (DNA): TGTGCCAGCTCCCTCCTTAGGCAAGAGACCCAGTACTTC. Full variable domain (remainder filled in from reference TRBV18 and TRBJ2-5): NAGVMQNPRHLVRRRGQEARLRCSPMKGHSHVYWYRQLPEEGLKFMVYLQKENIIDESGMPKERFSAEFPKEGPSILRIQQVVRGDSAAYFCASSLLRQETQYFGPGTRLLVL.

V usage is TRBV10-3 and J usage is TRBJ1-5; D not certain. This CDR3 has 14 amino acids. Germline CDR1 and CDR2: ENHRY and SYGVKD. Trimming shortened V by 3 bases and J by 5 bases, and 11 bases separated the two germline ends. Here the CDR3 DNA reads TGTGCCATCAGTGATGCCAGGTCTCATCAGCCCCAGCATTTT. It specifies CAISDARSHQPQHF.

The gene calls are TRBV30 and TRBJ1-1; 8 bases match TRBD1. The V and J ends lost 5 bases and 0 bases, in that order; junction bases with no gene match: 2. Germline V lookup: CDR1 GTSNPN, CDR2 SVGIG (reference sequence). CDR3 size: 13 residues. DNA for the CDR3: TGTGCCTGGGACAGGGGAATGAACACTGAAGCTTTCTTT. It encodes CAWDRGMNTEAFF.

The V call is TRBV6-5, the J call TRBJ2-7; possible D gene TRBD1, 5 bases. Trimming shortened V by 7 bases and J by 6 bases, and 22 bases separated the two germline ends. There are 15 residues in the CDR3. Germline CDR1 reads MNHEY; CDR2 reads SVGAGI. The CDR3 sequence: CASKPNQGIHGEQYF. The CDR3 region has the DNA TGTGCCAGCAAACCCAACCAGGGAATTCATGGCGAGCAGTACTTC.

The chain couples TRBV5-1 to TRBJ2-3; 9 nucleotides match TRBD2. The V and J ends lost 0 bases and 2 bases, in that order; junction bases with no gene match: 4. The germline CDR1 and CDR2 sequences are SGHRS and YFSETQ. The CDR3 runs 16 residues. The CDR3 loop is CASSLGASGATDTQYF. The DNA for the CDR3 is TGCGCCAGCAGCTTGGGGGCTAGCGGGGCCACAGATACGCAGTATTTT.

This chain connects TRBV5-6 to TRBJ2-1; 9 nucleotides line up with TRBD2. This CDR3 region has 17 residues. J gave up 4 bases and V 4 bases, and 12 bases lay outside the gene matches. Germline-derived CDR1 and CDR2 are SGHDT and YYEEEE. The CDR3 here is CASSKTVTAGGYNEQFF. The DNA for the CDR3 is TGTGCCAGCAGCAAAACGGTGACTGCGGGGGGGTACAATGAGCAGTTCTTC.

This clone was observed a handful of times. The gene calls are TRBV18 and TRBJ1-5, with 7 nucleotides matching TRBD1. The junction had 2 bases not matched to a gene; V was cut back by 2 bases and J by 4 bases. This CDR3 contains 14 residues. CDR1 and CDR2 from the germline V gene are KGHSH and LQKENI. CDR3: CASSPDRENQPQHF. As DNA, the CDR3 is TGTGCCAGCTCACCAGACAGGGAAAATCAGCCCCAGCATTTT.